The 8 T cell receptor beta chains given below trace back to one sample, sequenced in a study of cytomegalovirus exposure and HLA in healthy donors. A multiplex PCR was run with 60 Vbeta primers and 13 Jbeta primers. Profiled with immunoSEQ multiplex PCR; TCRdb holds only in-frame clones, not every one. The sample carries 95,000 to 150,000 clones, roughly 60% recorded once. Sequences were obtained from PBMCs. These receptors all stem from a man aged 35 to 55 in good health and CMV-seropositive.

The CDR3 is CASSLDGTGALPYEQYF. Here the CDR3 DNA reads TGCGCCAGCAGCTTGGATGGGACAGGGGCCCTACCTTACGAGCAGTACTTC. The chain uses TRBV5-1 and TRBJ2-7; 10 bases map to TRBD1. Germline-derived CDR1 and CDR2 are SGHRS and YFSETQ. The CDR3 loop spans 17 amino acids. With V trimmed by 0 bases and J by 4 bases, 10 bases remained unmatched.

This chain connects TRBV4-2 to TRBJ1-1; D call uncertain. This CDR3 spans 15 amino acids. The germline V gene encodes CDR1 LGHNA and CDR2 YNFKEQ. V gave up 2 bases and J gave up 0 bases, with 10 bases separating them. The CDR3 is CASSQTHSLNTEAFF. CDR3 in DNA: TGTGCCAGCAGCCAAACCCACAGTCTGAACACTGAAGCTTTCTTT.

In this sample, this clone turned up a few times. V is TRBV5-4 and J is TRBJ2-3, with 14 bases identical to TRBD2. The CDR3 extends over 16 amino acids. The germline V gene has CDR1 SGHNT and CDR2 YYREEE (reference sequence). The trim removed 3 bases at V and 2 bases at J, leaving 2 bases unmatched. The DNA of the CDR3 is TGTGCCAGCAGCTGGACTAGCGGGGGGCCCACAGATACGCAGTATTTT. Translated, it gives CASSWTSGGPTDTQYF.

The chain carries TRBV5-4 and TRBJ2-7; 12 bases are a match to TRBD1. The CDR3 length is 15 residues. Germline-derived CDR1 and CDR2 are SGHNT and YYREEE (reference sequence). Trimming cost V 4 bases and J 4 bases; bases outside gene matches: 6. This CDR3 reads CASSTRDRGLYEQYF. As DNA, the CDR3 is TGTGCCAGCAGCACCCGGGACAGGGGGCTTTACGAGCAGTACTTC. The full variable domain, rest sourced from reference TRBV5-4 and TRBJ2-7, is ETGVTQSPTHLIKTRGQQVTLRCSSQSGHNTVSWYQQALGQGPQFIFQYYREEENGRGNFPPRFSGLQFPNYSSELNVNALELDDSALYLCASSTRDRGLYEQYFGPGTRLTVT.

This clone was counted a few times. The chain carries TRBV6-6 and TRBJ2-2, with 10 nucleotides matching TRBD2. V shed 8 bases and J 6 bases; nucleotides not matched to a gene: 6. The germline V gene encodes CDR1 MNHNY and CDR2 SVGAGI (reference sequence). This CDR3 has 14 amino acids. The CDR3 loop is CASPSGRKSGELFF. The CDR3 nucleotides read TGTGCCAGCCCTAGCGGGAGAAAATCCGGGGAGCTGTTTTTT.

This clone came up a few times. The chain uses TRBV2 and TRBJ2-3, with D unclear. This CDR3 region has 14 residues. The germline V gene has CDR1 SNHLY and CDR2 FYNNEI. With 5 bases removed from V and 0 bases from J, the gap between germline ends came to 9 bases. DNA of the CDR3: TGTGCCAGCAGTCGGAAGACTAGCACAGATACGCAGTATTTT. The encoded protein is CASSRKTSTDTQYF.

In this sample, this clone turned up a few times. This rearrangement joins TRBV29-1 to TRBJ2-1, with a possible D match to TRBD2 (6 bases). The CDR3 runs to 13 residues. The V end was cut by 6 bases, the J end by 7 bases, with 16 bases between. Per germline, CDR1 SQVTM and CDR2 ANQGSEA. CDR3 DNA: TGCAGCGTCGGGGACTCGCCGCGGAATGAGCAGTTCTTC. Protein sequence: CSVGDSPRNEQFF.

J is TRBJ1-4 and V is TRBV5-4; D is undetermined. CDR3 length: 13 residues. Between the trimmed V and J ends, which lost 4 bases and 4 bases, there was a span of 8 bases. Germline CDR1 and CDR2: SGHNT and YYREEE (reference sequence). The CDR3 sequence: CASSLRHNEKLFF. The CDR3 DNA follows: TGTGCCAGCAGCCTACGACATAATGAAAAACTGTTTTTT.